The present TCR beta chain was sequenced within a study of molecular identifiers for immune sequencing clone quantification. This CDR3 region has 15 residues. V was trimmed by 1 base and J by 1 base, leaving 11 bases between them. Germline V gene sequence: CDR1 LGHNA, CDR2 YSLEER. In TCRdb, the PCR reads were re-called with MiXCR into one record per CDR3 protein. The table lists approximately 630,000 distinct CDR3 sequences, 25% of them singletons, with 0.78% in the top ten. The clonotype originates from a human donor in good health. Some libraries in this study had Jurkat cell RNA spiked in. Material: naive CD8+ T cells from blood, with Jurkat cell RNA spiked in. Subset in this sample: FACS-sorted CD8+CD4-CCR7+CD45RA+ naive T cells. The rearrangement links TRBV4-3 to TRBJ2-7, with D tentatively TRBD1 (6 bases). The CDR3 region has the DNA TGCGCCAGCAGCCAAGCGAGACAGGAATCCTACGAGCAGTACTTC. Translation gives CASSQARQESYEQYF.